A single sample is the source of the 27 T cell receptor beta chains below, sequenced in a study of T cells expressing NK-cell markers (dated by TCRdb to about 2020). The library was made by 5' RACE. The run used an Illumina HiSeq 2000. After the reads were reprocessed by TCRdb, one entry was made per CDR3 protein sequence, with no DNA. The sample table gives hundreds of thousands of distinct CDR3 sequences. 7.3% of the sample goes to the ten largest clones. The sequenced sample consisted of blood T cells: a sorted CD56 or NKG2C T cell subset, CD4+ or CD8+ T cells, or bulk PBMC T cells (not recorded which). These receptors all come from a woman between 18 and 69 years old in good health.

This chain links TRBV12-3 or TRBV12-4 with TRBJ2-1. The CDR3 sequence is 13 residues long. The CDR3 sequence: CASSVIGSNEQFF.

The chain uses TRBV6-2 or TRBV6-3 and TRBJ1-6; the TCRdb D gene call, TRBD1, has no DNA to confirm it. Per the germline V gene, CDR1 is MNHEY and CDR2 is SVGEGT. The CDR3 extends over 15 amino acids. This chain's CDR3 is CASSPGTEFHSPLHF.

The gene calls are TRBV4-1 and TRBJ2-2; TCRdb lists TRBD2, though no DNA is available to test this call. This CDR3 is built from 14 residues. Germline assignment: CDR1 MGHRA and CDR2 YSYEKL. The chain's CDR3 is CACGGSGGAGELFF.

CDR3 protein: CSAIRPGLAGGLSPNNEQFF. The chain links TRBV20-1 to TRBJ2-1; the TCRdb D gene call, TRBD2, has no DNA to confirm it. The CDR3 consists of 20 residues. Looked up from germline, CDR1 is DFQATT and CDR2 is SNEGSKA (reference sequence).

V usage is TRBV14 and J usage is TRBJ1-2; TCRdb returns TRBD1, unconfirmable since there is no DNA. Germline lookup yields CDR1 SGHDN and CDR2 FVKESK. This CDR3 has 13 amino acids. Here the CDR3 reads CASSQTGAVGYTF.

V gene TRBV19 combines with J gene TRBJ2-1. CDR1 is LNHDA, CDR2 SQIVND, per germline (reference sequence). CDR3 size: 16 residues. The CDR3 loop reads CASSIAVYSSYNEQFF. The full variable domain, completed using reference TRBV19 and TRBJ2-1, is DGGITQSPKYLFRKEGQNVTLSCEQNLNHDAMYWYRQDPGQGLRLIYYSQIVNDFQKGDIAEGYSVSREKKESFPLTVTSAQKNPTAFYLCASSIAVYSSYNEQFFGPGTRLTVL.

The chain recombines TRBV28 with TRBJ2-5; TCRdb's assignment of TRBD1 cannot be checked, as there is no DNA. Germline assignment: CDR1 MDHEN and CDR2 SYDVKM. CDR3 length: 14 amino acids. This CDR3 reads CASSSRGWQETQYF.

V is TRBV7-3 and J is TRBJ2-1. Germline V CDR1 and CDR2: SGHTA, FQGTGA. The CDR3 covers 15 residues. This chain's CDR3 is CASSLNGGLYNEQFF.

This sequence joins TRBV27 and TRBJ1-6; lacking DNA, the TRBD1 call made by TCRdb goes unchecked. The CDR3 has 16 residues. Germline loops: CDR1 MNHEY, CDR2 SMNVEV (reference sequence). The CDR3 loop reads CASSLIWDRDNSPLHF.

This chain uses TRBV11-2 with TRBJ1-2. From germline, CDR1 is SGHAT and CDR2 FQNNGV. CDR3 size: 16 residues. CDR3 amino acids: CASSLDLKGSNYGYTF.

The chain uses TRBV6-6 and TRBJ2-7; the D call from TCRdb, TRBD1, cannot be confirmed without DNA. Per germline, CDR1 MNHNY and CDR2 SVGAGI (reference sequence). The CDR3 loop spans 13 amino acids. CDR3 residues: CASSRTEPYEQYF.

V gene TRBV20-1 combines with J gene TRBJ2-3; absent DNA, TCRdb's TRBD2 call cannot be checked. CDR1 is DFQATT, CDR2 SNEGSKA, per germline (reference sequence). The CDR3 has 15 amino acids. CDR3 region: CSAPLSLRLTDTQYF.

The chain uses TRBV12-3 or TRBV12-4 and TRBJ2-5; TCRdb outputs TRBD1, but without DNA this stays unchecked. CDR3 size: 17 residues. CDR3 region: CASSYKGVAAHQETQYF.

The V and J genes are TRBV5-1 and TRBJ1-6; TCRdb's D call, TRBD1, is unchecked because there is no DNA. CDR1 and CDR2 from the germline V gene are SGHRS and YFSETQ. CDR3 length equals 16 residues. The CDR3 loop reads CASSDRDRPGDSPLHF. The entire variable domain, with the rest obtained from reference TRBV5-1 and TRBJ1-6, is as follows: KAGVTQTPRYLIKTRGQQVTLSCSPISGHRSVSWYQQTPGQGLQFLFEYFSETQRNKGNFPGRFSGRQFSNSRSEMNVSTLELGDSALYLCASSDRDRPGDSPLHFGNGTRLTVT.

The V gene is TRBV19, the J gene TRBJ2-1. This CDR3 contains 16 residues. Germline values: CDR1 LNHDA, CDR2 SQIVND (reference sequence). CDR3 residues: CASSIDLTSFGDEQFF.

V gene TRBV5-5 combines with J gene TRBJ2-2. The CDR3 sequence is 16 residues long. Germline V CDR1 and CDR2: SGHKS, YYEKEE (reference sequence). This CDR3 is CASSFLTAANTGELFF.

CDR3 protein: CASSQLNTEAFF. This rearrangement joins TRBV14 to TRBJ1-1. Per the germline V gene, CDR1 is SGHDN and CDR2 is FVKESK. This CDR3 has 12 amino acids.

The rearrangement joins TRBV7-3 to TRBJ2-2. Germline loops: CDR1 SGHTA, CDR2 FQGTGA. The CDR3 sequence is 14 residues long. The CDR3 protein is CASSPTSRTGELFF. The full variable domain, with the rest looked up from reference TRBV7-3 and TRBJ2-2, is GAGVSQTPSNKVTEKGKYVELRCDPISGHTALYWYRQSLGQGPEFLIYFQGTGAADDSGLPNDRFFAVRPEGSVSTLKIQRTERGDSAVYLCASSPTSRTGELFFGEGSRLTVL.

The gene calls are TRBV12-3 or TRBV12-4 and TRBJ2-5; TCRdb returns TRBD1, unconfirmable since there is no DNA. The CDR3 spans 17 residues. The CDR3 reads CASSLSPGGGNPRTQYF.

J is TRBJ1-2 and V is TRBV12-3 or TRBV12-4. This CDR3 has 11 residues. The CDR3 loop is CASSLVGGYTF.

This chain uses TRBV9 with TRBJ2-5; as DNA is missing, the TRBD1 call by TCRdb cannot be tested. There are 16 residues in the CDR3. The germline V gene has CDR1 SGDLS and CDR2 YYNGEE. The CDR3 region is CASSVDRGSWKETQYF.

This CDR3 is CASGTPGNTGELFF. The chain carries TRBV24-1 and TRBJ2-2; TCRdb proposes TRBD1, but this gene call is untestable without DNA. There are 14 residues in the CDR3. Germline loops: CDR1 KGHDR, CDR2 SFDVKD.

This chain links TRBV11-1 with TRBJ1-2; the TCRdb D gene call, TRBD1, has no DNA to confirm it. This CDR3 has 14 amino acids. Germline CDR1 SGHAT, CDR2 FQDESV (reference sequence). The CDR3 protein is CASSPGPGNYGYTF. The full variable domain, with the rest looked up from reference TRBV11-1 and TRBJ1-2, is EAEVAQSPRYKITEKSQAVAFWCDPISGHATLYWYRQILGQGPELLVQFQDESVVDDSQLPKDRFSAERLKGVDSTLKIQPAELGDSAMYLCASSPGPGNYGYTFGSGTRLTVV.

The V gene is TRBV13, the J gene TRBJ2-2; TCRdb proposes TRBD2, but this gene call is untestable without DNA. Germline V gives CDR1 PRHDT, CDR2 FYEKMQ (reference sequence). This CDR3 has 18 residues. CDR3 amino acids: CASSFLSRGGKNTGELFF. Combining the CDR3 with reference TRBV13 and TRBJ2-2 gives the whole variable domain AAGVIQSPRHLIKEKRETATLKCYPIPRHDTVYWYQQGPGQDPQFLISFYEKMQSDKGSIPDRFSAQQFSDYHSELNMSSLELGDSALYFCASSFLSRGGKNTGELFFGEGSRLTVL.

This chain joins TRBV24-1 and TRBJ2-2. The CDR3 extends over 13 amino acids. Germline V gene lookup returns CDR1 KGHDR and CDR2 SFDVKD. CDR3 residues: CATSDFAAGELFF.

The genes are TRBV4-3 and TRBJ2-2; TCRdb proposes TRBD1, but this gene call is untestable without DNA. This CDR3 contains 16 residues. Germline lookup yields CDR1 LGHNA and CDR2 YSLEER. CDR3 loop: CASSQDVGTDYGELFF.

The chain recombines TRBV20-1 with TRBJ1-2. The CDR3 runs to 13 residues. Germline assignment: CDR1 DFQATT and CDR2 SNEGSKA (reference sequence). CDR3 amino acids: CSARPTSAWGYTF.